This is a list of T cell receptor beta chains from one sample in a study of cytomegalovirus exposure and HLA in healthy donors. Libraries were prepared by immunoSEQ multiplex PCR; TCRdb keeps only in-frame clonotypes and omits some of them. Here the sample spans approximately 38,000 clones, roughly 84% being singletons. The source material was PBMCs. The receptors stem from a woman younger than 30 in good health and CMV-seronegative. CDR3s include the opening cysteine and the closing phenylalanine or tryptophan. D genes are given only for firm matches. The listing skips clone size in some rows; elsewhere it reads once, few, many or a size class.

V,size,D,J,CDR3,DNA
TRBV27,.,TRBD1,TRBJ2-7,CASSLATGGYEQYF,TGTGCCAGCAGTTTAGCGACAGGGGGCTACGAGCAGTACTTC
TRBV19,.,.,TRBJ2-1,CASSIRPRDEQFF,TGTGCCAGTAGTATCCGACCCCGGGATGAGCAGTTCTTC
TRBV15,.,.,TRBJ2-7,CATSSGTSSYEQYF,TGTGCCACCAGCTCCGGGACAAGCTCCTACGAGCAGTACTTC
TRBV27,once,.,TRBJ1-2,CASSLQAYYGYTF,TGTGCCAGCAGTTTACAGGCTTACTATGGCTACACCTTC
TRBV28,.,.,TRBJ2-1,CASSSSGDYNEQFF,TGTGCCAGCAGTTCGAGCGGCGACTACAATGAGCAGTTCTTC
TRBV18,.,TRBD1,TRBJ1-2,CASSSGQVDGYTF,TGTGCCAGCTCATCGGGACAGGTTGATGGCTACACCTTC
TRBV6-5,.,.,TRBJ2-1,CASSWERSYNEQFF,TGTGCCAGCAGTTGGGAGCGGTCCTACAATGAGCAGTTCTTC
TRBV27,.,TRBD2,TRBJ2-1,CASSLAGGGNEQFF,TGTGCCAGCAGTTTAGCGGGAGGGGGAAATGAGCAGTTCTTC
TRBV5-1,.,TRBD1,TRBJ2-7,CASSIDGTGGRLYF,TGCGCCAGCAGCATAGACGGGACAGGGGGTCGGCTGTACTTC
TRBV5-1,.,.,TRBJ2-1,CASSLAVSSLYNEQFF,TGCGCCAGCAGCTTGGCCGTTTCTAGCCTCTACAATGAGCAGTTCTTC
TRBV6-5,.,.,TRBJ1-2,CASSYSPFDYGYTF,TGTGCCAGCAGTTACAGCCCATTTGACTATGGCTACACCTTC